This T cell receptor beta chain appears in the sequencing data of a study of lymphopenia after photon versus proton radiotherapy. Overall study findings and caveats: Post-nadir TCR diversity decline inversely tracked overall survival among those who died. Under photons, naive T cells and diversity fell while effector/memory populations rose.

Some clones are missing from TCRdb's copy, which holds only in-frame ones; the method was immunoSEQ multiplex PCR. The table lists 150,000 to 200,000 clones, more than 85% of them singletons, with roughly 4.7% in the top ten. Comments on this clone: No antigen is known for it.

The V gene lost 5 bases and the J gene lost 4 bases, with 15 bases spanning the gap. The CDR3 has 15 amino acids. Germline V gives CDR1 SGHNT, CDR2 YENEEA. The chain uses TRBV11-3 and TRBJ2-1; perhaps TRBD2 as D (5 bases). This clonotype originated in a man aged 50-59 years with gastric cancer. The sample was peripheral blood, taken from a patient treated with photon-based radiotherapy. The CDR3 region has the DNA TGTGCCAGCAGCCTCGACGAGGGTCCATACAATGAGCAGTTCTTC. It specifies CASSLDEGPYNEQFF.